The next 18 T cell receptor beta chains were all read from a single sample in a study of naive and memory T cell subsets. Study-wide results and caveats: A few larger clonotypes appeared in naive repertoires, especially CD8, possibly memory cells re-expressing CD45RA.

An equimolar mix of two oligonucleotides served as the beta constant-region primer for TRBC1 and TRBC2. Ligated cDNA was amplified by four rounds of PCR with nested alpha and beta constant-region primers and SP2. From the UMI-ligation and nested PCR reads, TCRdb called clonotypes with MiXCR, one entry per CDR3 protein. The table has 98,000 or so distinct CDR3 sequences, around 15% seen once. Their antigens are not known. The source material was naive CD8+ T cells from blood. The receptor source for this set is a human donor in good health.

The genes are TRBV7-6 and TRBJ2-2, with unresolved D. The CDR3 spans 16 residues. Trimming stripped 3 bases from V and 1 base from J, with 12 bases between. Per the germline V gene, CDR1 is SGHVS and CDR2 is FNYEAQ. DNA of the CDR3: TGTGCCAGCAGCTTTGGCCTGACCTTGAACACCGGGGAGCTGTTTTTT. Translated: CASSFGLTLNTGELFF.

This clonotype was observed at least ten times. The chain couples TRBV29-1 to TRBJ1-1; D call uncertain. Trimming took 4 bases from V and 0 from J, leaving 3 bases between them. CDR3 size: 11 residues. CDR1 is SQVTM and CDR2 is ANQGSEA in the germline V gene. Here the CDR3 DNA reads TGCAGCGTTGCTGTGAACACTGAAGCTTTCTTT. Translating it yields CSVAVNTEAFF.

J is TRBJ2-5 and V is TRBV6-5, with D perhaps given as TRBD1 or TRBD2 (5 bases each). The CDR3 sequence is 15 residues long. Germline V gene lookup returns CDR1 MNHEY and CDR2 SVGAGI. V was trimmed by 4 bases and J by 3 bases, leaving 15 bases between them. CDR3 bases: TGTGCCAGCAGTTCCCTCGGGGCACTGAAAGAGACCCAGTACTTC. Translating it yields CASSSLGALKETQYF.

In this sample, this clonotype turned up many times. This rearrangement joins TRBV4-3 to TRBJ1-1; D gene uncertain. Trimming took 1 base from V and 0 from J, leaving 9 bases between them. This CDR3 contains 15 residues. The germline CDR1 and CDR2 sequences are LGHNA and YSLEER. The CDR3 loop reads CASSQGRLMNTEAFF. In DNA form, the CDR3 reads TGCGCCAGCAGCCAAGGTAGGCTCATGAACACTGAAGCTTTCTTT.

The chain employs TRBV4-1 and TRBJ2-5; D is ambiguous. The V gene lost 1 base and the J gene lost 2 bases, with 8 bases spanning the gap. This CDR3 region has 14 residues. Germline CDR1 is MGHRA and CDR2 is YSYEKL. In DNA, the CDR3 is TGCGCCAGCAGCCAAGCTTCAGGTCAAGAGACCCAGTACTTC. Amino acids: CASSQASGQETQYF.

This clonotype was found a few times. V is TRBV12-3 or TRBV12-4 and J is TRBJ2-7, with 7 bases that match TRBD1. This CDR3 is built from 15 residues. V trimming: 5 bases; J trimming: 2 bases; junction bases outside the gene matches: 9. Here the CDR3 reads CASSPPQGITYEQYF. CDR3 bases: TGTGCCAGCAGTCCTCCACAGGGGATTACCTACGAGCAGTACTTC.

The chain employs TRBV4-2 and TRBJ2-1; D uncertain. Deletions cut 0 bases from V and 7 bases from J, with 7 bases between. Per germline, CDR1 LGHNA and CDR2 YNFKEQ. This CDR3 has 13 residues. CDR3 in DNA: TGTGCCAGCAGCCAAGAGACTCCGAATGAGCAGTTCTTC. Its translation: CASSQETPNEQFF.

The chain recombines TRBV12-3 or TRBV12-4 with TRBJ2-1; D remains unclear. Trimming stripped 4 bases from V and 0 bases from J, with 4 bases between. The CDR3 consists of 13 residues. In DNA, the CDR3 is TGTGCCAGCAGTTCTAGCTCCTACAATGAGCAGTTCTTC. Its translation: CASSSSSYNEQFF.

V is TRBV9 and J is TRBJ2-1, with 8 nucleotides matching TRBD1. This CDR3 has 15 residues. Germline V CDR1 and CDR2: SGDLS, YYNGEE. J gave up 6 bases and V 4 bases, and 9 bases lay outside the gene matches. CDR3 bases: TGTGCCAGCAGCCCTCGGACAGGGATCGGCAATGAGCAGTTCTTC. Encoded protein: CASSPRTGIGNEQFF.

The chain is built from TRBV9 and TRBJ2-1; the D gene is possibly TRBD2 (6 bases). V was clipped by 10 bases and J by 2 bases, with 13 bases between them. Germline assignment: CDR1 SGDLS and CDR2 YYNGEE. The CDR3 loop spans 13 amino acids. The CDR3 sequence: CAGGSGPYNEQFF. The CDR3 nucleotides are TGTGCCGGGGGGAGCGGTCCCTACAATGAGCAGTTCTTC.

CDR3 DNA sequence: TGTGCCTGGTCCTTAGGGGGTCAGCCCCAGCATTTT. This encodes CAWSLGGQPQHF. This sequence joins TRBV30 and TRBJ1-5, with D perhaps TRBD1 (6 bases). The CDR3 is made up of 12 amino acids. With 5 bases removed from V and 6 bases from J, the gap between germline ends came to 11 bases. CDR1 GTSNPN and CDR2 SVGIG come from the germline V gene (reference sequence). The full variable domain, rest sourced from reference TRBV30 and TRBJ1-5, is SQTIHQWPATLVQPVGSPLSLECTVEGTSNPNLYWYRQAAGRGLQLLFYSVGIGQISSEVPQNLSASRPQDRQFILSSKKLLLSDSGFYLCAWSLGGQPQHFGDGTRLSIL.

The rearrangement uses TRBV27 and TRBJ1-5, with D unresolved. The germline gives CDR1 MNHEY, CDR2 SMNVEV (reference sequence). The length of the CDR3 is 17 residues. Trimming took off 3 bases at V and 0 bases at J, with 15 bases between the two ends. CDR3 region: CASSFGPQPDSNQPQHF. The DNA for the CDR3 is TGTGCCAGCAGTTTTGGACCCCAACCCGATAGCAATCAGCCCCAGCATTTT.

This clonotype has only a few counts. The chain combines TRBV4-2 with TRBJ2-3; 11 nucleotides align to TRBD2. The junction had 8 bases not matched to a gene; V was cut back by 4 bases and J by 5 bases. The germline V gene encodes CDR1 LGHNA and CDR2 YNFKEQ. CDR3 length equals 16 residues. CDR3 sequence reads: CASSPLAGGKGDTQYF. The CDR3 nucleotides read TGTGCCAGCAGCCCATTAGCGGGAGGGAAGGGAGATACGCAGTATTTT.

This clonotype has a count of ten or more. V is TRBV15 and J is TRBJ2-7; D may be TRBD1 (5 bases). The V end lost 0 bases, the J end lost 6 bases, and 15 bases lay between the germline ends. Looked up from germline, CDR1 is LNHNV and CDR2 is YYDKDF (reference sequence). The CDR3 runs 15 residues. CDR3 loop: CATSRDRQGYSEQYF. The CDR3 coding sequence is TGTGCCACCAGCAGAGATCGGCAGGGATACTCCGAGCAGTACTTC.

The chain has TRBV5-1 and TRBJ2-7; a possible D gene is TRBD1 (6 bases). Germline V gives CDR1 SGHRS, CDR2 YFSETQ. The CDR3 runs to 15 residues. Trimming pared 0 bases from V and 2 bases from J, leaving 12 bases between. CDR3 amino acids: CASSLETGGTYEQYF. For the CDR3, the DNA is TGCGCCAGCAGCTTGGAGACAGGCGGCACCTACGAGCAGTACTTC.

Many counts were recorded for this clonotype. The V and J genes are TRBV12-3 or TRBV12-4 and TRBJ1-4; TRBD1 might be the D (6 bases). V was cut by 6 bases and J by 4 bases, with 12 bases left in between. There are 14 residues in the CDR3. The CDR3 loop is CASRETGGNEKLFF. The DNA of the CDR3 is TGTGCCAGCAGGGAGACAGGCGGTAATGAAAAACTGTTTTTT.

This clonotype has a handful of counts. This chain joins TRBV29-1 and TRBJ2-5; no definite D call. Trimming took 3 bases from V and 7 from J, leaving 9 bases between them. This CDR3 has 11 amino acids. Germline CDR1 is SQVTM and CDR2 is ANQGSEA. CDR3: CSVDDRRTQYF. DNA of the CDR3: TGCAGCGTTGACGATCGACGGACCCAGTACTTC.

The chain couples TRBV4-2 to TRBJ1-4; 7 positions agree with TRBD1. Per germline, CDR1 LGHNA and CDR2 YNFKEQ. The CDR3 is made up of 17 amino acids. Trimming at V came to 1 base and at J to 4 bases, leaving 9 bases not matched to a gene. CDR3 region: CASSQVDRGQINEKLFF. The CDR3 DNA follows: TGTGCCAGCAGCCAAGTGGATAGGGGGCAGATTAATGAAAAACTGTTTTTT.